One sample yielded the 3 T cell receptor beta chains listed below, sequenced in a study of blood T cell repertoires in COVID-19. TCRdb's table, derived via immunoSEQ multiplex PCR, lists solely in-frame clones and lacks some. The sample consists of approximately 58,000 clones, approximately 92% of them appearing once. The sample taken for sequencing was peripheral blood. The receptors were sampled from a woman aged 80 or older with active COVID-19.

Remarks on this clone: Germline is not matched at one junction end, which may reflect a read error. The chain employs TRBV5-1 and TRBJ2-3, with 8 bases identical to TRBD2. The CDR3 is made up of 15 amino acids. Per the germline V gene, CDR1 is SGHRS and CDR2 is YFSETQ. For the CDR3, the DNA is TGCGCCAGCAGCTTGGCGGTGGCGGGGGGCCCCCCTTTTAATTTT. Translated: CASSLAVAGGPPFNF.

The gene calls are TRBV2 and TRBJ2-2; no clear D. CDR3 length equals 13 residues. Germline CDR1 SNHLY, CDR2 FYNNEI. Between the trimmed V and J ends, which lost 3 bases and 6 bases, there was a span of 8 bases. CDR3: CASSDGAAGELFF. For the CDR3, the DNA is TGTGCCAGCAGTGACGGCGCGGCCGGGGAGCTGTTTTTT.

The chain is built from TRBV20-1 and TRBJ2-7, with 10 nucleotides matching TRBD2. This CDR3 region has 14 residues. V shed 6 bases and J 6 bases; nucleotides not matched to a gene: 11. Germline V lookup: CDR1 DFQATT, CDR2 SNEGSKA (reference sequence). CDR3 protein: CSASRPSGSSEQYF. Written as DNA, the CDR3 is TGCAGTGCCAGTAGGCCTAGCGGGAGTTCCGAGCAGTACTTC.